This record looks at one TCR beta chain sequence and its context. Its antigen remains unknown. The data were taken from a study of CD8 T cells in ankylosing spondylitis. V lost 0 bases, J lost 0 bases, and 5 bases stayed unmatched. Germline-derived CDR1 and CDR2 are DFQATT and SNEGSKA (reference sequence). The CDR3 contains 15 residues. Whole-study findings and limits: Within ankylosing spondylitis blood, a TCR beta motif made up of several highly homologous variants appeared to be characteristic.

For TCR beta, libraries came from quantitative 5'-RACE with molecular barcodes. Each CDR3 protein is one row after TCRdb ran MiXCR on the 5' RACE reads. The sample shows some 700,000 distinct CDR3 sequences, about 20% of them seen only once. Sequencing was done on a sample of blood, either unsorted or a sorted T cell fraction (not recorded which). The receptor comes from a male donor with ankylosing spondylitis. The rearrangement uses TRBV20-1 and TRBJ2-7; TRBD2 aligns across 7 bases. The chain's CDR3 is CSARDERTSSYEQYF. The CDR3 bases are TGCAGTGCTAGAGATGAAAGGACTAGCTCCTACGAGCAGTACTTC.